A selection of T cell receptor beta chains follows, all from one sample in a study of T cell clusters in autoimmune cytopenias. TCRdb reprocessed the multiplex PCR reads, keeping one entry per CDR3 protein, no DNA. The sample features 7,000 to 10,000 distinct CDR3 sequences, with 4.5% to 6% in its top ten. Sequenced: peripheral blood. Source of these receptors: a human donor with an autoimmune cytopenia or autoimmune hepatitis (not recorded which). CDR3s include the opening cysteine and the closing phenylalanine or tryptophan. The size field is filled for only some rows; it gives once, few, many or a size class.

size,J,V,CDR3
.,TRBJ2-7,TRBV5-4,CASSWMGGSYEQYF
.,TRBJ2-7,TRBV5-1,CASSLEASGTYEQYF
medium-sized,TRBJ2-5,TRBV6-1,CASSPLAGVLETQYF
medium-sized,TRBJ2-3,TRBV19,CASRLAGDTQYF
.,TRBJ2-7,TRBV15,CATSRDRAALNNEQYF
medium-sized,TRBJ2-3,TRBV29-1,CSAVGTGGRDTQYF
.,TRBJ2-3,TRBV6-4,CASSVVGGSTDTQYF
.,TRBJ2-7,TRBV5-5,CASSPDPAYEQYF
.,TRBJ2-7,TRBV5-1,CASSYGTSDSYEQYF
medium-sized,TRBJ2-3,TRBV15,CATSRDFGRARGDTQYF
.,TRBJ2-7,TRBV12-3/TRBV12-4,CASSLAPGDEQYF
.,TRBJ1-1,TRBV7-2,CASSSGRGRTEAFF
.,TRBJ2-5,TRBV12-3/TRBV12-4,CASSFLGTSGTLQETQYF
medium-sized,TRBJ2-3,TRBV19,CASSTGNRETDTQYF
.,TRBJ2-1,TRBV5-1,CASRKEDGVSYNEQFF
.,TRBJ2-3,TRBV20-1,CSARDYLGGTDTQYF
.,TRBJ2-5,TRBV18,CASSGGSGRVQETQYF
medium-sized,TRBJ1-2,TRBV30,CAGSQGAIIYGYTF
medium-sized,TRBJ1-5,TRBV18,CASSHGRGDSNQPQHF
.,TRBJ2-7,TRBV20-1,CSARLTTEQYF
.,TRBJ2-7,TRBV6-1,CASRAGQGGRYEQYF
.,TRBJ2-7,TRBV20-1,CSASRRASYEQYF
medium-sized,TRBJ2-5,TRBV5-6,CASSFFGSEETQYF
medium-sized,TRBJ2-5,TRBV15,CATSRVGGETQYF
.,TRBJ2-1,TRBV6-5,CASSARDNNEQFF
.,TRBJ1-1,TRBV18,CASSPGLPTEAFF
.,TRBJ2-1,TRBV7-9,CACQEGLAALSGQFF